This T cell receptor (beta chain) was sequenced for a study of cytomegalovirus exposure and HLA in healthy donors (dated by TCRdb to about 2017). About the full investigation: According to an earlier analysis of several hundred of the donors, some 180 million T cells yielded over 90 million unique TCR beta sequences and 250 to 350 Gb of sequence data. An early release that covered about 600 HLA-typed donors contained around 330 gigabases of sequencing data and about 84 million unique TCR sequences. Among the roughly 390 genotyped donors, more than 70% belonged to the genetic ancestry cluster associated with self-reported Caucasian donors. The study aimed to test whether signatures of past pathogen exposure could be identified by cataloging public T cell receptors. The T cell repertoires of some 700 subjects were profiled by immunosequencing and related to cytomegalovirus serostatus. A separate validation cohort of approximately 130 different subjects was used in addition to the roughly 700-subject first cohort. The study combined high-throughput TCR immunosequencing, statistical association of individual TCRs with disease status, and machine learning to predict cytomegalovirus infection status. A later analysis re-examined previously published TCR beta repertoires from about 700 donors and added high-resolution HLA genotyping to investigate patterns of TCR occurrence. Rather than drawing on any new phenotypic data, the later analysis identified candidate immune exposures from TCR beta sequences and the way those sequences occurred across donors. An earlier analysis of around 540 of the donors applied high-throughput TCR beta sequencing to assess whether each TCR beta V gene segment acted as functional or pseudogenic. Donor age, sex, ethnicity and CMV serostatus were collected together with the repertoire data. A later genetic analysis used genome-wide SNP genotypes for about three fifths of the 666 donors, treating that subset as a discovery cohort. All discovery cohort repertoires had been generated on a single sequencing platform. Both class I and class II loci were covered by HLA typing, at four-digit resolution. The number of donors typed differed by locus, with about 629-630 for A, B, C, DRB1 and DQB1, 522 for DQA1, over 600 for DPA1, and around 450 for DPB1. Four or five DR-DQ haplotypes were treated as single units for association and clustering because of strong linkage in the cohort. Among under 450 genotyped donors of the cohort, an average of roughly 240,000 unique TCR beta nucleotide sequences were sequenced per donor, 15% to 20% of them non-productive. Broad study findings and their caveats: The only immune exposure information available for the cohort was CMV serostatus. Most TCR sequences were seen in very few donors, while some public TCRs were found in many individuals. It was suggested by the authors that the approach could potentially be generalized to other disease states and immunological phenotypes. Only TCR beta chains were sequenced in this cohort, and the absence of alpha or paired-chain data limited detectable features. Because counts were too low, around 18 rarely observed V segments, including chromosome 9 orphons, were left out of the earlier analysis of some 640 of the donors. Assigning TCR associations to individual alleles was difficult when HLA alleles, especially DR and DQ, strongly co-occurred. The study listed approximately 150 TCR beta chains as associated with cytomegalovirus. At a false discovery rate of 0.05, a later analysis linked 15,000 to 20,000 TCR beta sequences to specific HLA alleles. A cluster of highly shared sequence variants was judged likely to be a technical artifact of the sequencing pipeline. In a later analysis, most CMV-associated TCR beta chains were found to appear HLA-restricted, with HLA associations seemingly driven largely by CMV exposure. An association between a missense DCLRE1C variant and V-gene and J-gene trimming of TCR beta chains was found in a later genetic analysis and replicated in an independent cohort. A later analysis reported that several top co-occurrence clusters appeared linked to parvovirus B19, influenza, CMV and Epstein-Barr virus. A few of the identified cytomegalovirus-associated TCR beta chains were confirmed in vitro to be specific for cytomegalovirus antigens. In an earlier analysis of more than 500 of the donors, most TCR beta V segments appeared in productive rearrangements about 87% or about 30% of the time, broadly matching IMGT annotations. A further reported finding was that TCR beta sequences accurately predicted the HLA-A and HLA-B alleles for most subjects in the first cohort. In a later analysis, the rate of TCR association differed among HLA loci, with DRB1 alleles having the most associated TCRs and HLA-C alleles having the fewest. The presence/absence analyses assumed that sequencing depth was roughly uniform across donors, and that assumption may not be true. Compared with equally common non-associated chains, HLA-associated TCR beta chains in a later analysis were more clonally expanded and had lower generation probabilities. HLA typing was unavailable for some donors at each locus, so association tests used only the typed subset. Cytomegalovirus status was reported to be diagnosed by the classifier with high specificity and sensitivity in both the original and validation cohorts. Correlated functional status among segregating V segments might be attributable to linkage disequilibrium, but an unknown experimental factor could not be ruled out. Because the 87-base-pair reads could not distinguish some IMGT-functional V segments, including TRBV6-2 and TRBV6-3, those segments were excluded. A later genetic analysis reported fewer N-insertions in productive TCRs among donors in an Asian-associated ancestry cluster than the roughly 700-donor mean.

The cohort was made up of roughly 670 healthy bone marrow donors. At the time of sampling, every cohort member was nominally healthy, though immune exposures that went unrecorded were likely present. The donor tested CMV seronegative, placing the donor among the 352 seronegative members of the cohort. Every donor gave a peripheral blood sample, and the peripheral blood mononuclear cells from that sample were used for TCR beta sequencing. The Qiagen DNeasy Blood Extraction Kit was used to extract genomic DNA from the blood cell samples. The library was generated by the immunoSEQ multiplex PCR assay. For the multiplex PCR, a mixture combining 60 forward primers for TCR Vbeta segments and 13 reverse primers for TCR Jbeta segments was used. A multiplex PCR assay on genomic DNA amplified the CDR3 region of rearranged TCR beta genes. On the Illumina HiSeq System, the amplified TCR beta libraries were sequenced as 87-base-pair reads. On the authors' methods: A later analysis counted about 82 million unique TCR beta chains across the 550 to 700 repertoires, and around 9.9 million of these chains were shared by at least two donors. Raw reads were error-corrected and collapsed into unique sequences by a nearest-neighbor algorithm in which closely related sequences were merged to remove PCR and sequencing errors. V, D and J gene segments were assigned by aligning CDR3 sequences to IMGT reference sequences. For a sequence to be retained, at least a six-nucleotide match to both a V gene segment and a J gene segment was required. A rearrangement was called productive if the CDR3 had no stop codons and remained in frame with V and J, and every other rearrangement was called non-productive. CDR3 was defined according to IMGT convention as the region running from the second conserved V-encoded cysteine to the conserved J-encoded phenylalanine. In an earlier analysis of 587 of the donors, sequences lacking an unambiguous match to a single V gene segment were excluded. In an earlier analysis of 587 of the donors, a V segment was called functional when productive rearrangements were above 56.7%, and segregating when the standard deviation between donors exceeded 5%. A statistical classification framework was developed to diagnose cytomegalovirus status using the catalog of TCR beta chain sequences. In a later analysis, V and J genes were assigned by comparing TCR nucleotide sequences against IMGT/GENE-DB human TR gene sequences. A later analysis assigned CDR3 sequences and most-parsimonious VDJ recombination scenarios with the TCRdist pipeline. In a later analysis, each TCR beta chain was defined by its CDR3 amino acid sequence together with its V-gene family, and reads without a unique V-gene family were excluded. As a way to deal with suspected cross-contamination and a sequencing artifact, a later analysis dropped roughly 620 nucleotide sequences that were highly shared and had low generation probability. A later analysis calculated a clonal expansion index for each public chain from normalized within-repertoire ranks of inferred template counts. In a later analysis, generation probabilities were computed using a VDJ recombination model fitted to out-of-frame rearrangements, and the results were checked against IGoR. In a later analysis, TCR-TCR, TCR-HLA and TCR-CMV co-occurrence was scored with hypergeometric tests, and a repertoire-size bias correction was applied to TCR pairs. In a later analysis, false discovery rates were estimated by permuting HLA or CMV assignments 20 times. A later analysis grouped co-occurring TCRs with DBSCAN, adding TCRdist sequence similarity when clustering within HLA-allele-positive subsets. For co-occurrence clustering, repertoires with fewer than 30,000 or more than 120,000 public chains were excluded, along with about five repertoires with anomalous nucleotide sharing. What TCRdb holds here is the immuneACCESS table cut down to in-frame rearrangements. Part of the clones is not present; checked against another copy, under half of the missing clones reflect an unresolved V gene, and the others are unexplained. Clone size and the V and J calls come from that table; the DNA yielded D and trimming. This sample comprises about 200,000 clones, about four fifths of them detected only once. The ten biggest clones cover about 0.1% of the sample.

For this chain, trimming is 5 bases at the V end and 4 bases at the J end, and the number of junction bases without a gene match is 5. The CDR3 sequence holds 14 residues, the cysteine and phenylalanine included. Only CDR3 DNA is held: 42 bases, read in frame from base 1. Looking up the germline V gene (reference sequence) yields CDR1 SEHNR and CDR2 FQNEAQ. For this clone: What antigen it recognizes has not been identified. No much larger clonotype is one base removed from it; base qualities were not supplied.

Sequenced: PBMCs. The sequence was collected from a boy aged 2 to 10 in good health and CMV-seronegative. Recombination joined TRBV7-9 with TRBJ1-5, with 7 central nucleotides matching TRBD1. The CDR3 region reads CASSATGLNQPQHF. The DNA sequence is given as TGTGCCAGCAGCGCGACAGGGCTTAATCAGCCCCAGCATTTT. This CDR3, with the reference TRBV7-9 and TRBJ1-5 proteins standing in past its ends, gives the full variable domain DTGVSQNPRHKITKRGQNVTFRCDPISEHNRLYWYRQTLGQGPEFLTYFQNEAQLEKSRLLSDRFSAERPKGSFSTLEIQRTEQGDSAMYLCASSATGLNQPQHFGDGTRLSIL.